The rows below give T cell receptor beta chains drawn from one sample of a study of blood T cell repertoires in COVID-19. Clones were sequenced by immunoSEQ multiplex PCR, and TCRdb holds only the in-frame ones, with some missing. The table shows under 300,000 clones, with approximately 90% occurring only once. The specimen sequenced was PBMCs or T cells enriched from blood (not recorded which). The source is a middle-aged woman with acute COVID-19. Both conserved end residues are part of each CDR3. Each record gives: clone size, V gene, D gene, J gene, CDR3 length, CDR3 protein, CDR3 DNA. A D gene is named only where the DNA matches it firmly. Size is omitted from some rows. Given values are once, few, many or a class for expanded clones.

.	TRBV7-2	.	TRBJ1-6	16	CASTETGGHRDRPLHF	TGTGCCAGCACCGAAACGGGGGGCCATAGAGACCGACCCCTCCACTTT
.	TRBV11-2	TRBD1	TRBJ1-1	16	CASSLGNTGGEAEAFF	TGTGCCAGCAGCTTAGGGAACACAGGGGGCGAGGCTGAAGCTTTCTTT
.	TRBV5-4	.	TRBJ2-2	15	CASSGGQSLTGELFF	TGTGCCAGCAGCGGCGGACAGAGCCTCACCGGGGAGCTGTTTTTT
.	TRBV27	.	TRBJ1-5	15	CASSLSSGGRQPQHF	TGTGCCAGCAGTTTATCGTCGGGGGGCAGACAGCCCCAGCATTTT
.	TRBV27	TRBD1	TRBJ1-2	14	CASRGTAPSYGYTF	TGTGCCAGCAGGGGGACAGCCCCCTCCTATGGCTACACCTTC
once	TRBV11-2	TRBD1	TRBJ1-2	16	CASSLNPGQGFKGYTF	TGTGCCAGCAGCTTAAACCCGGGACAGGGGTTTAAGGGCTACACCTTC
.	TRBV6-6	.	TRBJ2-3	16	CASSYPTSGGTDTQYF	TGTGCCAGCAGTTACCCTACCAGTGGAGGCACAGATACGCAGTATTTT
.	TRBV19	TRBD1	TRBJ2-3	17	CASSRPRTGGMTDTQYF	TGTGCCAGTAGTAGGCCGAGGACAGGGGGCATGACAGATACGCAGTATTTT
once	TRBV4-2	.	TRBJ1-1	18	CASSQDGAALVLNTEAFF	TGTGCCAGCAGCCAAGATGGTGCCGCGCTAGTGCTCAACACTGAAGCTTTCTTT
once	TRBV9	TRBD1	TRBJ1-3	15	CASSAADRVGNTIYF	TGTGCCAGCAGCGCCGCGGACAGGGTTGGAAACACCATATATTTT
.	TRBV3-1/TRBV3-2	.	TRBJ2-1	11	CASSIGNEQFF	TGTGCCAGCAGTATCGGTAATGAGCAGTTCTTC
.	TRBV3-1/TRBV3-2	.	TRBJ2-5	13	CASSPGIAGTQYF	TGTGCCAGCAGCCCCGGGATAGCAGGGACCCAGTACTTC
.	TRBV30	.	TRBJ2-1	15	CAWTPGSVAYNEQFF	TGTGCCTGGACCCCGGGGAGCGTTGCCTACAATGAGCAGTTCTTC
.	TRBV11-3	.	TRBJ2-7	16	CASSPPIRSGNYEQYF	TGTGCCAGCAGCCCCCCAATTAGGAGCGGTAATTACGAGCAGTACTTC
.	TRBV25-1	TRBD1	TRBJ1-4	15	CASSEPGQKNEKLFF	TGTGCCAGCAGTGAACCGGGACAGAAAAATGAAAAACTGTTTTTT